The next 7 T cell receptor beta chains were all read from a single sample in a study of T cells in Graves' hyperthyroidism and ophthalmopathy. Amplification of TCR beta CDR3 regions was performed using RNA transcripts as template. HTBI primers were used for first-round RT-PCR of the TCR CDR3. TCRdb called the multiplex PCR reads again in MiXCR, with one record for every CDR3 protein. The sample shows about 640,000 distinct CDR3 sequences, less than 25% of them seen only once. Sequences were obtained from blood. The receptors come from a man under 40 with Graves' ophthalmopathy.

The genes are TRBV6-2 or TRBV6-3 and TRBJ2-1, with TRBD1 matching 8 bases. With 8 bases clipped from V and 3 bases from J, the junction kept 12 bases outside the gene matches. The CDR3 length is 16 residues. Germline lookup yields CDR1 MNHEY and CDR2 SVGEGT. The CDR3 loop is CASCNPGTGVYNEQFF. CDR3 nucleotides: TGTGCCAGCTGTAACCCCGGGACAGGCGTCTACAATGAGCAGTTCTTC.

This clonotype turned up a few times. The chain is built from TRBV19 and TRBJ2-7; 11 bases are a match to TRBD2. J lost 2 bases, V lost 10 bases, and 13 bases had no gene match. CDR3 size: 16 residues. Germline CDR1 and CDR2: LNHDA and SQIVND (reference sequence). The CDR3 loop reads CATRDRVTSGTYEQYF. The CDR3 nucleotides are TGTGCCACCCGGGACAGGGTGACTAGCGGGACCTACGAGCAGTACTTC. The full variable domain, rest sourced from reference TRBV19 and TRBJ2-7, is DGGITQSPKYLFRKEGQNVTLSCEQNLNHDAMYWYRQDPGQGLRLIYYSQIVNDFQKGDIAEGYSVSREKKESFPLTVTSAQKNPTAFYLCATRDRVTSGTYEQYFGPGTRLTVT.

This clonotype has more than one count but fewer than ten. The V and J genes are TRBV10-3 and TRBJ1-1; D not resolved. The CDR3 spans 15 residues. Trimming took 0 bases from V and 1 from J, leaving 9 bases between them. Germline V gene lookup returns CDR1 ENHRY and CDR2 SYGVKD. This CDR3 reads CAISESKRSNTEAFF. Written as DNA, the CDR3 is TGTGCCATCAGTGAGTCCAAGCGATCGAACACTGAAGCTTTCTTT.

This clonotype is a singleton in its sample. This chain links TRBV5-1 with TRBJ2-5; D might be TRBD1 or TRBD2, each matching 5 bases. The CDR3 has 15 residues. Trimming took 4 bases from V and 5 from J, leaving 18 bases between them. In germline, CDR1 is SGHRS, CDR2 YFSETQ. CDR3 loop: CASSPRDPYGETQYF. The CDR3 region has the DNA TGCGCCAGCAGCCCCCGGGACCCCTACGGGGAGACCCAGTACTTC. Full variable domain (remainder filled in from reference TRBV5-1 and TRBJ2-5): KAGVTQTPRYLIKTRGQQVTLSCSPISGHRSVSWYQQTPGQGLQFLFEYFSETQRNKGNFPGRFSGRQFSNSRSEMNVSTLELGDSALYLCASSPRDPYGETQYFGPGTRLLVL.

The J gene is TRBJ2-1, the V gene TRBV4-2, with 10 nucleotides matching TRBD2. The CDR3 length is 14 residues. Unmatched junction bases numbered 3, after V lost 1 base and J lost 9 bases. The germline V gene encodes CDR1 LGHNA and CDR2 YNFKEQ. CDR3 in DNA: TGTGCCAGCAGCCAAGGGACTAGCGGCCTTGAGCAGTTCTTC. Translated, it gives CASSQGTSGLEQFF.

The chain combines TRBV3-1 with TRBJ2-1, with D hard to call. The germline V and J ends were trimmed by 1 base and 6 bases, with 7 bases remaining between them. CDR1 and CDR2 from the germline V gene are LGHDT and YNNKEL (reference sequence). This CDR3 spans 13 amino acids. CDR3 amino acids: CASSQVRGNEQFF. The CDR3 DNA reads TGTGCCAGCAGCCAAGTCAGAGGCAATGAGCAGTTCTTC.

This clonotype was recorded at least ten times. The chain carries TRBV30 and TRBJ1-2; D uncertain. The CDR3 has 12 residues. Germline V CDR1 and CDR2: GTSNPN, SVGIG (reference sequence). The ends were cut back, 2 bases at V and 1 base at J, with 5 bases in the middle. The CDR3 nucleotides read TGTGCCTGGAGTAACTATAACTATGGCTACACCTTC. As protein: CAWSNYNYGYTF.